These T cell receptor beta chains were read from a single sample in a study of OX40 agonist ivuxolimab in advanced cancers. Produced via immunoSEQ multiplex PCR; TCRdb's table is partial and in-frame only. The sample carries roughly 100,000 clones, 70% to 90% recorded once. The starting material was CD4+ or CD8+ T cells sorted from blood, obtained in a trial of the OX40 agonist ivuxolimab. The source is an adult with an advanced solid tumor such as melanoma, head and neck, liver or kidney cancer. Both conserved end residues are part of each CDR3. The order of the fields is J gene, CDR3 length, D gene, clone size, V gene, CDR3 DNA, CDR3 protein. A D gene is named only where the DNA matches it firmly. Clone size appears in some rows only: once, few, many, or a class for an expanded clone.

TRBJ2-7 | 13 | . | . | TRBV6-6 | TGTGCCAGCAGTTGGGGGCCCCCCTACGAGCAGTACTTC | CASSWGPPYEQYF
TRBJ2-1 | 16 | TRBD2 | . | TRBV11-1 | TGTGCCAGCAGCTTTAATTCAGCGGGGAGGTACAATGAGCAGTTCTTC | CASSFNSAGRYNEQFF
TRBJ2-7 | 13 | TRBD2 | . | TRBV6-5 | TGTGCCAGCAGTTTAGCGGGCACGTACGAGCAGTACTTC | CASSLAGTYEQYF
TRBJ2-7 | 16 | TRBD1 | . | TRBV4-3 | TGCGCCAGCAGCCAAGAAATTGGGACAGCCTCCTACGAGCAGTACTTC | CASSQEIGTASYEQYF
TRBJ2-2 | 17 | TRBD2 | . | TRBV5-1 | TGCGCCAGCAGCCCCCCATCTAGCGGGAGTGGTCCCGGGGAGCTGTTTTTT | CASSPPSSGSGPGELFF
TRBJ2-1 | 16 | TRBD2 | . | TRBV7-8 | TGTGCCAGCAGCCCCCGGGACTACCTTTCCTACAATGAGCAGTTCTTC | CASSPRDYLSYNEQFF
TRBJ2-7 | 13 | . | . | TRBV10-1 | TGCGCCAGCAGTGAGTCAACCGACAGCGAGCAGTACTTC | CASSESTDSEQYF
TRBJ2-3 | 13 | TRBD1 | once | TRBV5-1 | TGCGCCAGCACCCGGACAGGGGGTGATACGCAGTATTTT | CASTRTGGDTQYF
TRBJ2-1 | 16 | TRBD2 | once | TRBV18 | TGTGCCAGCTCACCAATGCTAGCGGGACCCGGAAGTGAGCAGTTCTTC | CASSPMLAGPGSEQFF
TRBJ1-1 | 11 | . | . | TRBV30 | TGTGCCTGGAGTGTAGAAGGGGGAGCTTTCTTT | CAWSVEGGAFF
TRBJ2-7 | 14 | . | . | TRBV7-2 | TGTGCCAGCAGCTTAGCGGGAGGCATATACGAGCAGTACTTC | CASSLAGGIYEQYF
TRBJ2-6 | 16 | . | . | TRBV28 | TGTGCCAGCAGGCGGACAGCCAGAGGGGGGGCCAACGTCCTGACTTTC | CASRRTARGGANVLTF
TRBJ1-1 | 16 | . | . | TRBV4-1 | TGCGCCAGCAGCCAAGAGTATGCAGGGGACCCCCCTGAAGCTTTCTTT | CASSQEYAGDPPEAFF
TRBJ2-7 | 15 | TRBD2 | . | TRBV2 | TGTGCCAGCAGTGCCCGGGAGGGCCTTGTCGGCGAGCAGTACTTC | CASSAREGLVGEQYF
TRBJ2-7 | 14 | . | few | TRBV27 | TGTGCCAGCAGCCGAAAATTGCAGGGCTACGAGCAGTACTTC | CASSRKLQGYEQYF
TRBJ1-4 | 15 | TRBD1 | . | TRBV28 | TGTGCCAGCAGTAAAACAGGGGGCCTTGCTGAAAAACTGTTTTTT | CASSKTGGLAEKLFF
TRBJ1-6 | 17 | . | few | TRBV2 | TGTGCCAGCAGTAGACTCCACCCAGGGGCAGATAATTCACCCCTCCACTTT | CASSRLHPGADNSPLHF
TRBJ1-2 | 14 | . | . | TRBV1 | TGCACCAGCCGGCCCCGCACAGGCAAACGCGGCTACACCTTC | CTSRPRTGKRGYTF